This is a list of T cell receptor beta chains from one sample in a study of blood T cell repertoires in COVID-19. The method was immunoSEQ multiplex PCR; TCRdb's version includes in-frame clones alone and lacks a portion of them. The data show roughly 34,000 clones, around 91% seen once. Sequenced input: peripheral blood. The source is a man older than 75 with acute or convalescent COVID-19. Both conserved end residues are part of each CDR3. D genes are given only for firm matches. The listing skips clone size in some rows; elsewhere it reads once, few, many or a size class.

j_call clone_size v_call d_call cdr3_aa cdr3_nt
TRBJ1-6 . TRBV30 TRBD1 CAWSSGTGNSPLHF TGTGCCTGGAGCTCCGGGACAGGGAATTCACCCCTCCACTTT
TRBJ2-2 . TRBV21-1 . CASTNKIQGATGELFF TGTGCCAGCACCAATAAAATACAGGGAGCTACCGGGGAGCTGTTTTTT
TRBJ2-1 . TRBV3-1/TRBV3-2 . CASSQREVEQFF TGTGCCAGCAGCCAACGAGAGGTTGAGCAGTTCTTC
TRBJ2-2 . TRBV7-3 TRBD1 CASSLSPPGQANTGELFF TGTGCCAGCAGCTTATCCCCGCCGGGACAGGCTAACACCGGGGAGCTGTTTTTT
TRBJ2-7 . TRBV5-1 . CASSNGNHYEQYF TGCGCCAGCAGCAACGGGAACCACTACGAGCAGTACTTC
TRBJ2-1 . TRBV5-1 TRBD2 CASSTTSVVEQFF TGCGCCAGCAGCACCACTAGCGTAGTGGAGCAGTTCTTC
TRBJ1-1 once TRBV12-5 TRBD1 CASGENRGEAFF TGTGCTAGTGGTGAGAACAGGGGTGAAGCTTTCTTT
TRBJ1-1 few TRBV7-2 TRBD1 CASSEGQGRNTEAFF TGTGCCAGCAGCGAGGGACAGGGTCGGAACACTGAAGCTTTCTTT
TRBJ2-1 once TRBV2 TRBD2 CASRGLAGDNEQFF TGTGCCAGCCGCGGGCTAGCGGGGGACAATGAGCAGTTCTTC
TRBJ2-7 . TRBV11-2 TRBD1 CASSLGGRQGYEQYF TGTGCCAGCAGCTTAGGCGGCCGACAGGGTTACGAGCAGTACTTC
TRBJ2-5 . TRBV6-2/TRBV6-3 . CASSRGLPETQYF TGTGCCAGCAGCAGGGGTTTACCCGAGACCCAGTACTTC
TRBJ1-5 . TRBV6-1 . CASSGPGQLYSNQPQHF TGTGCCAGCAGTGGCCCGGGACAACTCTATAGCAATCAGCCCCAGCATTTT
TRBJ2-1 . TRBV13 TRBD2 CASSKARGTSGGAVLREQFF TGTGCCAGCAGCAAAGCCCGAGGGACTAGCGGGGGGGCGGTTCTTAGGGAGCAGTTCTTC
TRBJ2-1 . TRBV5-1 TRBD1 CASRVRTGAYNEQFF TGCGCCAGCAGGGTGAGGACAGGGGCCTACAATGAGCAGTTCTTC
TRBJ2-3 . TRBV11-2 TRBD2 CASSRLAGGLGYF TGTGCCAGCAGTAGACTAGCGGGGGGCTTGGGGTATTTT
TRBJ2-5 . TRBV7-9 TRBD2 CASSPRGNGETQYF TGTGCCAGCAGCCCGCGGGGGAACGGAGAGACCCAGTACTTC
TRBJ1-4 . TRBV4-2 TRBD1 CASSQEAQGATVGLNEKLFF TGTGCCAGCAGCCAAGAGGCCCAGGGGGCGACAGTTGGTTTGAACGAAAAACTGTTTTTT
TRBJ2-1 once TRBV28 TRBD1 CASSLRQGSYNEQFF TGTGCCAGCAGTTTAAGACAGGGGTCCTACAATGAGCAGTTCTTC
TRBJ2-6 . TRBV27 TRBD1 CASSRAGTGERGANVLTF TGTGCCAGTTCCCGAGCCGGGACAGGGGAGCGTGGGGCCAACGTCCTGACTTTC
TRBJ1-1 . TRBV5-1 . CASSFTQGSSEAFF TGCGCCAGCAGCTTCACCCAGGGATCGAGTGAAGCTTTCTTT
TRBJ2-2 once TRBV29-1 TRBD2 CSVSPWDYPTGELFF TGCAGCGTTTCCCCCTGGGACTATCCGACCGGGGAGCTGTTTTTT
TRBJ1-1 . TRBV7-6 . CASSFDQTFQNTEAFF TGTGCCAGCAGCTTTGACCAGACATTCCAGAACACTGAAGCTTTCTTT
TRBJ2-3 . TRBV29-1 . CSVDEDSTDTQYF TGCAGCGTTGACGAGGATAGCACAGATACGCAGTATTTT
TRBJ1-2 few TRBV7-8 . CASSFKFGGYGYTF TGTGCCAGCAGCTTTAAGTTTGGGGGGTATGGCTACACCTTC
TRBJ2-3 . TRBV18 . CASSLARTDTQYF TGTGCCAGCTCACTAGCCCGCACAGATACGCAGTATTTT
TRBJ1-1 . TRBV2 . CASSDGAGSAFF TGTGCCAGCAGTGACGGGGCGGGGTCTGCTTTCTTT
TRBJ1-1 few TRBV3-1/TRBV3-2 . CASTPTGNTEAFF TGTGCCAGCACCCCAACGGGGAACACTGAAGCTTTCTTT
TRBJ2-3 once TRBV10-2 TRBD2 CASSELAGAKGTQYF TGCGCCAGCAGTGAACTAGCGGGGGCCAAGGGTACGCAGTATTTT
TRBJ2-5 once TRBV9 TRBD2 CASSVLGLASGVQYF TGTGCCAGCAGCGTGTTGGGACTAGCGTCGGGGGTCCAGTACTTC
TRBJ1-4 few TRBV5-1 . CASSREGMGEKLFF TGCGCCAGCAGCCGCGAGGGTATGGGTGAAAAACTGTTTTTT
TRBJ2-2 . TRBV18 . CASSPPMQGSGELFF TGTGCCAGCTCACCACCGATGCAGGGGTCCGGGGAGCTGTTTTTT
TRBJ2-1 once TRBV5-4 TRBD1 CASSLVGTGGSEQFF TGTGCCAGCAGCTTGGTCGGGACAGGGGGAAGTGAGCAGTTCTTC
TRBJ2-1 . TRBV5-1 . CASSLVGQIYNEQFF TGCGCCAGCAGCTTGGTTGGACAAATCTACAATGAGCAGTTCTTC
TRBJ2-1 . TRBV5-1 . CASSRGDGYNEQFF TGCGCCAGCAGCCGAGGAGACGGCTACAATGAGCAGTTCTTC
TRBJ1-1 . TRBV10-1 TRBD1 CASSERKQGRSEAFF TGCGCCAGTTCGGAACGAAAACAGGGGAGGTCTGAAGCTTTCTTT
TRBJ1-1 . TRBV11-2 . CASSFQWNTEAFF TGTGCCAGCAGCTTCCAATGGAACACTGAAGCTTTCTTT
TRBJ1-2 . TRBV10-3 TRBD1 CAISEPSGQGLANYGYTF TGTGCCATCAGTGAGCCGTCGGGACAGGGTCTTGCTAACTATGGCTACACCTTC
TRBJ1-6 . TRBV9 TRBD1 CASSADGTVEALHF TGTGCCAGCAGCGCTGACGGGACAGTCGAGGCCCTCCACTTT